This TCR beta chain is from a study of blood T cells in healthy people across ages. Whole-study findings and limits: TCR beta diversity correlated strongly with naive T cell percentage. Age advanced and TCR beta diversity per million T cells fell, roughly linearly.

Donation came from healthy Caucasian individuals in Russia who were aged about 6 to 100. PBMCs, at least 6 million per sample, were isolated. This clonotype was picked up a small number of times. Its antigen is not known. A second PCR of 7 to 11 cycles used a sample-barcoded 5' primer and a J-beta primer mix. Via MiXCR, TCRdb re-called the 5' RACE reads, giving one row per CDR3 protein. The sample records about 1,500,000 distinct CDR3 sequences, over 25% being singletons. The sequence was obtained from a woman aged 30 to 39 in good health. Sequenced input: blood.

CDR3 in amino acids: CSASWNLNIQYF. Written as DNA, the CDR3 is TGCAGTGCTAGCTGGAACCTAAACATTCAGTACTTC. This sequence joins TRBV20-1 and TRBJ2-4; D remains ambiguous. With 3 bases removed from V and 6 bases from J, the gap between germline ends came to 9 bases. The CDR3 length is 12 residues. Germline assignment: CDR1 DFQATT and CDR2 SNEGSKA (reference sequence).